The subject of this entry is one TCR beta chain. Its specificity is not known. The source of the sample is a study of T-cell reconstitution after alpha-beta-depleted transplantation in children. The CDR3 consists of 14 residues. Trimming removed 5 bases at V and 8 bases at J, with 18 bases between. Germline V CDR1 and CDR2: SGHTA, FQGNSA. Library preparation (for TCRbeta) was performed with unique molecular identifiers. TCRdb independently ran MiXCR on the PCR reads; one entry per CDR3 protein. The sample has 81,000 or so distinct CDR3 sequences; roughly a sixth are singletons. Overall study findings and caveats: High day-60 TCRbeta diversity in some patients came from surviving recipient T cells and thymic progenitors. About two months after transplant, alpha-beta T cells reportedly came from several hundred expanded graft clones. The main origin of T-cell counts and diversity one year after transplant was newly produced T cells.

The sequence derives from a male patient between 2 and 10 years old who had a stem cell transplant for acute lymphoblastic leukemia, so the T cells may come from the graft donor. The source was PBMCs, mostly from graft donor cells, collected 180 days after TCRalphabeta/CD19-depleted stem cell transplant. J is TRBJ1-1 and V is TRBV7-2, with D perhaps TRBD1 (5 bases). The DNA of the CDR3 is TGTGCCAGCAGCCTCCGTCTCACGGGGGTAGAAGCTTTCTTT. This encodes CASSLRLTGVEAFF. Complete variable domain (other parts from reference TRBV7-2 and TRBJ1-1): GAGVSQSPSNKVTEKGKDVELRCDPISGHTALYWYRQSLGQGLEFLIYFQGNSAPDKSGLPSDRFSAERTGGSVSTLTIQRTQQEDSAVYLCASSLRLTGVEAFFGQGTRLTVV.